Below, 26 T cell receptor beta chains from the same sample are listed, as sequenced in a study of cytomegalovirus exposure and HLA in healthy donors. PCR amplification relied on 60 Vbeta primers (plus 13 Jbeta primers). The data were produced by immunoSEQ multiplex PCR, yet TCRdb's version contains in-frame clones alone and is incomplete. The data contain some 150,000 clones, over 70% of them singletons. The specimen sequenced was PBMCs. All receptors derive from a woman aged 40 to 50 in good health and CMV-seronegative.

The J gene is TRBJ2-6, the V gene TRBV5-1; 7 bases line up with TRBD2. Germline V gene data show CDR1 as SGHRS and CDR2 as YFSETQ. This CDR3 spans 18 amino acids. Losses at the gene ends were 4 bases for V and 0 bases for J; bases not matched to a gene: 10. The CDR3: CASSLGGGSISGANVLTF. For the CDR3, the DNA is TGCGCCAGCAGCCTTGGGGGGGGATCTATCTCTGGGGCCAACGTCCTGACTTTC. The full variable domain, with the rest looked up from reference TRBV5-1 and TRBJ2-6, is KAGVTQTPRYLIKTRGQQVTLSCSPISGHRSVSWYQQTPGQGLQFLFEYFSETQRNKGNFPGRFSGRQFSNSRSEMNVSTLELGDSALYLCASSLGGGSISGANVLTFGAGSRLTVL.

The chain uses TRBV6-5 and TRBJ1-2; D not certain. V lost 4 bases and J lost 3, with 9 bases in between. Per germline, CDR1 MNHEY and CDR2 SVGAGI. The CDR3 consists of 13 residues. CDR3 residues: CASSFGIHYGYTF. The CDR3 nucleotides are TGTGCCAGCAGTTTCGGGATCCACTATGGCTACACCTTC.

V is TRBV21-1 and J is TRBJ2-4; the D call TRBD1 from the table was never checked on the DNA. TRBV21-1 is a documented pseudogene. The CDR3 is 16 amino acids. DNA for the CDR3: TGTGCCAGCAGCAAACCCCACAGGGGGCCCGGAAACATTCAGTACTTC. This codes for CASSKPHRGPGNIQYF.

This clone has only a few counts. The chain joins TRBV2 to TRBJ1-1; 7 bases are a match to TRBD1. Germline CDR1 SNHLY, CDR2 FYNNEI. The V and J ends lost 5 bases and 1 base, in that order; junction bases with no gene match: 10. The CDR3 loop spans 16 amino acids. This CDR3 is CASSNPTGRGNTEAFF. CDR3 nucleotides: TGTGCCAGCAGTAACCCGACAGGGCGGGGGAACACTGAAGCTTTCTTT.

The rearrangement joins TRBV5-1 to TRBJ2-1, with 9 bases matching TRBD1. V gave up 4 bases and J gave up 4 bases; unmatched junction bases: 6. This CDR3 region has 15 residues. From germline, CDR1 is SGHRS and CDR2 YFSETQ. This chain's CDR3 is CASSRDRDSYNEQFF. Written as DNA, the CDR3 is TGCGCCAGCAGCCGGGACAGGGACTCTTACAATGAGCAGTTCTTC.

The V call is TRBV4-2, the J call TRBJ2-2; TRBD1 aligns across 7 bases. Germline values: CDR1 LGHNA, CDR2 YNFKEQ. J gave up 5 bases and V 6 bases, and 9 bases lay outside the gene matches. CDR3 length: 15 amino acids. CDR3 sequence (DNA): TGTGCCAGCAGTAAAGGGGGCGCAGGGACCGGGGAGCTGTTTTTT. Protein sequence: CASSKGGAGTGELFF.

The genes are TRBV5-6 and TRBJ2-2; no clear D gene. The germline V gene encodes CDR1 SGHDT and CDR2 YYEEEE. The CDR3 spans 15 residues. Trimming removed 4 bases from V and 6 bases from J, with 16 bases in between. CDR3 coding DNA: TGTGCCAGCAGCGCTGCACAGTTGTTTGCCGGGGAGCTGTTTTTT. As protein: CASSAAQLFAGELFF.

CDR3: CASHKPSGDGAFF. CDR3 bases: TGTGCCAGTCATAAGCCGTCAGGGGATGGAGCTTTCTTT. The chain links TRBV19 to TRBJ1-1; TRBD1 is a possible D gene (6 bases). V was shortened by 8 bases and J by 10 bases, with 20 bases between the two germline ends. Germline V gives CDR1 LNHDA, CDR2 SQIVND (reference sequence). This CDR3 region has 13 residues.

In nucleotides, the CDR3 is TGTGCCAGCAGCAGACAGGACTCTACGGCCAACGTCCTGACTTTC. This translates into CASSRQDSTANVLTF. This chain links TRBV2 with TRBJ2-6; a weak D match, TRBD1 (6 bases). Germline CDR1 reads SNHLY; CDR2 reads FYNNEI. Between the trimmed V and J ends, which lost 6 bases and 6 bases, there was a span of 15 bases. The CDR3 runs 15 residues.

The V and J genes are TRBV5-6 and TRBJ2-5; D is unclear. The J call may be faulty, since TRBJ2-7 better matches the DNA end. Looked up from germline, CDR1 is SGHDT and CDR2 is YYEEEE. This CDR3 comprises 12 residues. CDR3 residues: CASSLASYEQYF. The DNA of the CDR3 is TGTGCCAGCAGCTTGGCCTCCTACGAGCAGTACTTC.

The chain uses TRBV7-8 and TRBJ1-1, with D possibly being TRBD1 (5 bases). Germline CDR1 is SGHVS and CDR2 is FQNEAQ. This CDR3 is built from 14 residues. Deletions cut 2 bases from V and 2 bases from J, with 9 bases between. CDR3 amino acids: CASSLLGENTEAFF. DNA of the CDR3: TGTGCCAGCAGCTTATTAGGGGAAAACACTGAAGCTTTCTTT.

The rearrangement uses TRBV4-1 and TRBJ1-1, with a tentative D call TRBD1 (6 bases). The germline V gene encodes CDR1 MGHRA and CDR2 YSYEKL. The CDR3 covers 17 residues. The V and J ends lost 1 base and 4 bases respectively, with 19 bases between them. The DNA of the CDR3 is TGCGCCAGCAGCCAAGGGTACGGCGGCAGGGGTGGCACTGAAGCTTTCTTT. It translates to CASSQGYGGRGGTEAFF.

This rearrangement joins TRBV27 to TRBJ2-7; D might be TRBD1 (6 bases). V was trimmed by 5 bases and J by 5 bases, leaving 10 bases between them. This CDR3 comprises 12 residues. Germline lookup yields CDR1 MNHEY and CDR2 SMNVEV (reference sequence). CDR3 sequence reads: CASSTRGHEQYF. As DNA, the CDR3 is TGTGCCAGCAGTACCAGGGGCCACGAGCAGTACTTC.

The chain couples TRBV7-3 to TRBJ2-5; maybe TRBD1 (5 bases). V lost 4 bases to trimming and J lost 3 bases, with 9 bases between them. The CDR3 runs 13 residues. Germline V gives CDR1 SGHTA, CDR2 FQGTGA. The CDR3 region has the DNA TGTGCCAGCAGCTCAGGGCTTAAAGAGACCCAGTACTTC. It codes for CASSSGLKETQYF.

The chain has TRBV19 and TRBJ2-7; tentatively, D is TRBD1 (6 bases). Looked up from germline, CDR1 is LNHDA and CDR2 is SQIVND (reference sequence). The CDR3 consists of 13 residues. Trimming took off 9 bases at V and 0 bases at J, with 12 bases between the two ends. The CDR3 region has the DNA TGTGCCAGCCGGACAGCTAACTCCTACGAGCAGTACTTC. This sequence encodes CASRTANSYEQYF.

The gene calls are TRBV18 and TRBJ1-1, with 9 nucleotides matching TRBD1. V shed 4 bases, J shed 3 bases, and the junction held 3 bases outside the gene matches. The CDR3 is 14 amino acids. CDR1 KGHSH and CDR2 LQKENI come from the germline V gene. Written as DNA, the CDR3 is TGTGCCAGCTCACGACAGGGGGTGGACACTGAAGCTTTCTTT. Translation: CASSRQGVDTEAFF. The full variable domain, completed using reference TRBV18 and TRBJ1-1, is NAGVMQNPRHLVRRRGQEARLRCSPMKGHSHVYWYRQLPEEGLKFMVYLQKENIIDESGMPKERFSAEFPKEGPSILRIQQVVRGDSAAYFCASSRQGVDTEAFFGQGTRLTVV.

The chain carries TRBV4-3 and TRBJ2-1, with 8 positions matching TRBD2. Germline CDR1 and CDR2: LGHNA and YSLEER. The CDR3 is 15 amino acids. Germline trimming cut 3 bases from V and 8 bases from J; bases unmatched to any gene: 9. The CDR3 nucleotides read TGCGCCAGCAGCCACATACGGGGGGGACTAGATGAGCAGTTCTTC. Translated, it gives CASSHIRGGLDEQFF.

The rearrangement uses TRBV5-1 and TRBJ2-7; D ambiguous. The CDR3 covers 14 residues. V lost 0 bases and J 3 bases, leaving 10 bases between the germline ends. Germline V gene data show CDR1 as SGHRS and CDR2 as YFSETQ. The CDR3 DNA sequence: TGCGCCAGCAGCTTGGATAGCAGTTACTACGAGCAGTACTTC. Translating gives CASSLDSSYYEQYF.

This rearrangement joins TRBV18 to TRBJ1-2; D is unresolved. The germline V gene encodes CDR1 KGHSH and CDR2 LQKENI. Trimming removed 0 bases from V and 1 base from J, with 3 bases in between. CDR3 length equals 13 residues. CDR3 sequence reads: CASSPPSNYGYTF. Here the CDR3 DNA reads TGTGCCAGCTCACCACCCAGTAACTATGGCTACACCTTC. Based on the CDR3 plus reference TRBV18 and TRBJ1-2, the full variable domain is NAGVMQNPRHLVRRRGQEARLRCSPMKGHSHVYWYRQLPEEGLKFMVYLQKENIIDESGMPKERFSAEFPKEGPSILRIQQVVRGDSAAYFCASSPPSNYGYTFGSGTRLTVV.

The chain recombines TRBV5-4 with TRBJ2-1; 8 bases align to TRBD2. The germline gives CDR1 SGHNT, CDR2 YYREEE (reference sequence). The V and J ends lost 0 bases and 3 bases, in that order; junction bases with no gene match: 5. This CDR3 is built from 16 residues. For the CDR3, the DNA is TGTGCCAGCAGCTTGGGTCCCGGGGGGGACTACAATGAGCAGTTCTTC. Translating it yields CASSLGPGGDYNEQFF.

The chain is built from TRBV11-2 and TRBJ1-1; D may be TRBD1 (5 bases). V dropped 0 bases and J dropped 4 bases, with 9 bases sitting between them. Germline V CDR1 and CDR2: SGHAT, FQNNGV. The CDR3 consists of 14 residues. The chain's CDR3 is CASSLESRGTEAFF. The DNA for the CDR3 is TGTGCCAGCAGCTTAGAATCAAGGGGCACTGAAGCTTTCTTT. Complete variable domain (other parts from reference TRBV11-2 and TRBJ1-1): EAGVAQSPRYKIIEKRQSVAFWCNPISGHATLYWYQQILGQGPKLLIQFQNNGVVDDSQLPKDRFSAERLKGVDSTLKIQPAKLEDSAVYLCASSLESRGTEAFFGQGTRLTVV.

The rearrangement uses TRBV2 and TRBJ1-1; possibly TRBD1 for D (5 bases). The V gene's germline CDR1 is SNHLY and CDR2 FYNNEI. The CDR3 is made up of 14 amino acids. Deletions cut 8 bases from V and 0 bases from J, with 13 bases between. CDR3 in amino acids: CASLGGSMNTEAFF. The CDR3 DNA reads TGTGCCAGCCTGGGGGGGAGCATGAACACTGAAGCTTTCTTT. Variable domain in full (rest from reference TRBV2 and TRBJ1-1): EPEVTQTPSHQVTQMGQEVILRCVPISNHLYFYWYRQILGQKVEFLVSFYNNEISEKSEIFDDQFSVERPDGSNFTLKIRSTKLEDSAMYFCASLGGSMNTEAFFGQGTRLTVV.

This clone showed up just a few times. CDR3 DNA sequence: TGCAGCGTCTATGTCTCTGGAAACACCATATATTTT. Translating gives CSVYVSGNTIYF. This sequence joins TRBV29-1 and TRBJ1-3; no firm D call. There are 12 residues in the CDR3. Germline values: CDR1 SQVTM, CDR2 ANQGSEA. V lost 6 bases and J 0 bases, leaving 6 bases between the germline ends.

This chain links TRBV6-5 with TRBJ1-3; possible D gene TRBD1, 5 bases. Germline V gives CDR1 MNHEY, CDR2 SVGAGI. Between the trimmed V and J ends, which lost 3 bases and 3 bases, there was a span of 15 bases. The CDR3 loop spans 16 amino acids. This CDR3 reads CASSYGSGFIGNTIYF. The CDR3, as DNA: TGTGCCAGCAGTTATGGGTCAGGGTTTATTGGAAACACCATATATTTT.

The chain has TRBV28 and TRBJ1-2, with 8 nucleotides matching TRBD1. Germline CDR1 reads MDHEN; CDR2 reads SYDVKM. The CDR3 covers 14 residues. The V segment lost 6 bases and the J segment 8 bases; nucleotides outside the gene matches: 11. In DNA form, the CDR3 reads TGTGCCAGCAGCCCCCCAGGGGGCGGAAGGGGCTACACCTTC. Its protein is CASSPPGGGRGYTF.

V usage is TRBV15 and J usage is TRBJ2-1; no clear D. Germline V gene sequence: CDR1 LNHNV, CDR2 YYDKDF (reference sequence). There are 14 residues in the CDR3. Trimming cost V 0 bases and J 9 bases, with 12 bases left between them. The DNA for the CDR3 is TGTGCCACCAGCAGAGATCTTGGGCTGAGTGAGCAGTTCTTC. It encodes CATSRDLGLSEQFF. The variable domain in full, with the rest retrieved from reference TRBV15 and TRBJ2-1, is DAMVIQNPRYQVTQFGKPVTLSCSQTLNHNVMYWYQQKSSQAPKLLFHYYDKDFNNEADTPDNFQSRRPNTSFCFLDIRSPGLGDTAMYLCATSRDLGLSEQFFGPGTRLTVL.